This record covers a single TCR beta chain. The antigen is not known. J lost 5 bases, V lost 3 bases, and 10 bases had no gene match. The CDR3 totals 16 residues. The germline V gene encodes CDR1 MDHEN and CDR2 SYDVKM. This entry is derived from a study of immune heterogeneity within non-small cell lung tumors. Study information: Tumors were classified as 4 squamous cell carcinomas, approximately 10 non-squamous carcinomas and 1 not otherwise specified.

The authors amplified TCR beta CDR3 by multiplex PCR with 32 V and 13 J primers. TCRdb reanalysed the multiplex PCR reads using MiXCR and keeps one entry per CDR3 protein. In the table there are thousands of distinct CDR3 sequences, 20% to 30% of which are singletons. Template input, which was bulk tumor genomic DNA, totaled 600 ng per sample. While surgery was under way, several biopsies spaced far apart were taken per primary tumor. Curative surgery was undertaken by patients, who had untreated, newly diagnosed non-small cell lung cancer. General study results and limits: Identical dominant CDR3 beta clonotypes recurred among a patient's tumor sites, alongside site-unique high-frequency clones.

The chain joins TRBV28 to TRBJ1-1; TRBD1 matches 9 bases. Material for sequencing was lung tumor tissue. This sequence was found in a woman aged 60-75 years with non-small cell lung cancer. The CDR3 loop reads CASSLGRDRGGTEAFF. For the CDR3, the DNA is TGTGCCAGCAGTTTGGGAAGAGACAGGGGGGGGACTGAAGCTTTCTTT.